This T cell receptor beta chain derives from a study of shared clonotypes between healthy human individuals. Overall study results and limits: Despite large depth, rarefaction showed incomplete sorted-subset sequencing.

About this clone: Antigen unknown. Different DNA sequences within this sample yield the same CDR3.

Approximately 30,000 T cell genomes (about 210 ng DNA) went into each sorted-subset replicate. Original processing methods: As immunoSEQ supplied junction-only sequences (without quality scores), filtering differed. Sequenced by immunoSEQ multiplex PCR; TCRdb stores in-frame clones only, minus some. V, J and clone size reflect that table, while D and trimming were determined from the DNA. The sample includes about 2.4 million clones, roughly 92% of them seen just once. CDR3 size: 14 residues. Germline values: CDR1 SGHNT, CDR2 YENEEA. V was pared by 5 bases and J by 2 bases, with 1 base of the junction left unmatched. The donors, all of them Caucasian adults, lived in Nashville, Tennessee.

The sequenced sample was naive CD4+ T cells sorted from blood. Subset reported: CD45RA+ positively selected. This TCR derives from a man aged 18 to 30 in good health. The chain employs TRBV11-3 and TRBJ2-2; 8 positions match TRBD2. The CDR3 reads CASSVAGNTGELFF. CDR3 DNA sequence: TGTGCCAGCAGCGTAGCGGGAAACACCGGGGAGCTGTTTTTT.